The clone carrying this T cell receptor (beta chain) was seen only once. Clones were sequenced by immunoSEQ multiplex PCR, and TCRdb holds only the in-frame ones, with some missing. Among about 170,000 clones listed, roughly 82% were seen once. Those enrolled in Seattle joined during active infection and were followed longitudinally afterward. The sample originates from a study of blood T cell repertoires in COVID-19. The sample taken for sequencing was peripheral blood. This TCR was recovered from a woman aged 40 to 55 with COVID-19, enrolled during active disease.

This CDR3 is CASSLLPRGGGELFF. The CDR3 DNA is TGTGCCAGCAGCTTATTGCCCAGGGGTGGCGGGGAGCTGTTTTTT. This sequence joins TRBV7-3 and TRBJ2-2; weak D call: TRBD1 (6 bases). The CDR3 consists of 15 residues. The ends were cut back, 2 bases at V and 7 bases at J, with 14 bases in the middle. The germline CDR1 and CDR2 sequences are SGHTA and FQGTGA.